This T cell receptor beta chain derives from a study of T-cell memory formation after mild COVID-19. Study overall: Largely, the TCR clusters proved donor specific.

Trimming at V came to 4 bases and at J to 5 bases, leaving 6 bases not matched to a gene. This CDR3 is 15 amino acids long. Germline CDR1 is SGHRS and CDR2 is YFSETQ. Constant-segment primers and 5'RACE yielded cDNA libraries for TCR alpha and TCR beta, each carrying sample barcodes and UMIs. TCRdb re-derived calls from the 5' RACE reads in MiXCR, one entry per CDR3 protein. The repertoire holds more than 300,000 distinct CDR3 sequences, roughly an eighth seen once, with 20% to 25% in the top ten. This clonotype was found a few times. What it binds is not known. General study findings and limits: CD4+ contracting clones lay mainly in CM and EM, CD8+ ones in EMRA. CD4+ bias marked clones expanding day 15 to 37, unlike balanced contracting clones.

The sample comprised PBMCs or a T cell subset sorted from them (not recorded which). The rearrangement uses TRBV5-1 and TRBJ1-2; TRBD1 aligns across 12 bases. The sequence came from a man younger than 35 who had mild COVID-19 (a few samples of this study predate the infection). Cell type and time point are not known. The CDR3 bases are TGCGCCAGCAGCGCGGGACAGGGGGCGCAATATGGCTACACCTTC. It encodes CASSAGQGAQYGYTF.